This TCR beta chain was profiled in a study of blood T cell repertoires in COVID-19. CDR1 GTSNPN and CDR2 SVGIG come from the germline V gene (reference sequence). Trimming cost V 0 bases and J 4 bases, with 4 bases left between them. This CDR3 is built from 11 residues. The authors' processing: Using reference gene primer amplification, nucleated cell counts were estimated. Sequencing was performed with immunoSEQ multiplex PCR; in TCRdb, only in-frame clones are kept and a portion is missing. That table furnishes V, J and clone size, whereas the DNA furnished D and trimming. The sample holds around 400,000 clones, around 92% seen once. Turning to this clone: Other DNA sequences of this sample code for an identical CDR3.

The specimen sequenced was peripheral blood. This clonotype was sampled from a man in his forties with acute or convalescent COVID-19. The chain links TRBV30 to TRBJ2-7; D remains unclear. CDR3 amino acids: CAWSVSYEQYF. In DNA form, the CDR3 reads TGTGCCTGGAGTGTGTCGTACGAGCAGTACTTC. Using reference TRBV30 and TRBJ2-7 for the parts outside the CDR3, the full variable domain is SQTIHQWPATLVQPVGSPLSLECTVEGTSNPNLYWYRQAAGRGLQLLFYSVGIGQISSEVPQNLSASRPQDRQFILSSKKLLLSDSGFYLCAWSVSYEQYFGPGTRLTVT.